The next 23 T cell receptor beta chains were all read from a single sample in a study of blood T cells in healthy people across ages. Using a J-beta primer mix together with a sample-barcoded 5' primer, a second PCR was run for about 7 to 12 cycles. One entry per CDR3 protein results from TCRdb running MiXCR on the 5' RACE reads. Here the sample spans 1.5 million to 1.9 million distinct CDR3 sequences, approximately 43% being singletons. The source material was blood. These TCRs come from a woman in her late teens or twenties in good health.

CDR3 bases: TGCAGTGCTCCCGATACAGGGTCTGGGGCCAACGTCCTGACTTTC. It codes for CSAPDTGSGANVLTF. The chain carries TRBV20-1 and TRBJ2-6; possibly TRBD1 for D (6 bases). V lost 5 bases, J lost 1 base, and 12 bases lay in between. The CDR3 is 15 amino acids. CDR1 DFQATT and CDR2 SNEGSKA come from the germline V gene (reference sequence).

This clonotype was counted between two and nine times. The chain recombines TRBV2 with TRBJ1-5; TRBD1 matches 9 bases. The trim removed 4 bases at V and 2 bases at J, leaving 3 bases unmatched. The CDR3 extends over 15 amino acids. From germline, CDR1 is SNHLY and CDR2 FYNNEI. The CDR3: CASSATGGGNQPQHF. DNA of the CDR3: TGTGCCAGCAGTGCCACAGGGGGCGGCAATCAGCCCCAGCATTTT.

V and J are TRBV25-1 and TRBJ2-1; D may be TRBD2 (5 bases). The V gene's germline CDR1 is MGHDK and CDR2 SYGVNS. The germline V and J ends were trimmed by 1 base and 3 bases, with 10 bases remaining between them. The CDR3 has 15 residues. Written as DNA, the CDR3 is TGTGCCAGCAGTGAATTTGGAGGCCTCTACAATGAGCAGTTCTTC. Amino acids: CASSEFGGLYNEQFF.

This clonotype was detected many times. V usage is TRBV7-2 and J usage is TRBJ2-3, with D perhaps matching TRBD2 (6 bases). V gave up 6 bases and J gave up 0 bases, with 10 bases separating them. This CDR3 has 14 residues. The germline V gene has CDR1 SGHTA and CDR2 FQGNSA. CDR3 DNA: TGTGCCAGCAGTTTGGGACTTAGCACAGATACGCAGTATTTT. This encodes CASSLGLSTDTQYF.

This clonotype occurred a few times. The V call is TRBV4-3, the J call TRBJ2-6; D is unclear. This CDR3 comprises 16 residues. V was cut by 0 bases and J by 0 bases, with 6 bases left in between. In germline, CDR1 is LGHNA, CDR2 YSLEER. Here the CDR3 reads CASSQDSHSGANVLTF. The CDR3 DNA is TGCGCCAGCAGCCAAGATAGTCACTCTGGGGCCAACGTCCTGACTTTC.

The genes are TRBV7-8 and TRBJ2-1; TRBD1 matches 10 bases. After removal of 0 bases from V and 6 bases from J, the junction contained 2 bases not matched to a gene. Per germline, CDR1 SGHVS and CDR2 FQNEAQ. The CDR3 extends over 15 amino acids. The CDR3 here is CASSLADRGLNEQFF. The DNA of the CDR3 is TGTGCCAGCAGCTTAGCAGACAGGGGGCTCAATGAGCAGTTCTTC. The full variable domain, rest sourced from reference TRBV7-8 and TRBJ2-1, is GAGVSQSPRYKVAKRGQDVALRCDPISGHVSLFWYQQALGQGPEFLTYFQNEAQLDKSGLPSDRFFAERPEGSVSTLKIQRTQQEDSAVYLCASSLADRGLNEQFFGPGTRLTVL.

There are a few counts of this clonotype. The CDR3, as DNA: TGTGCCAGCAGAACGACAGGGACGAATCGGGAAAAACTGTTTTTT. This translates into CASRTTGTNREKLFF. V and J are TRBV7-2 and TRBJ1-4; TRBD1 agrees at 7 bases. This CDR3 contains 15 residues. V shed 6 bases, J shed 8 bases, and the junction held 12 bases outside the gene matches. Germline CDR1 reads SGHTA; CDR2 reads FQGNSA.

This chain joins TRBV7-8 and TRBJ2-5; D gene unclear. V was clipped by 1 base and J by 11 bases, with 20 bases between them. This CDR3 spans 15 amino acids. Germline V CDR1 and CDR2: SGHVS, FQNEAQ. CDR3 region: CASSLDRPGGREQYF. The CDR3 bases are TGTGCCAGCAGCTTAGATCGGCCAGGCGGACGAGAGCAGTACTTC. The full variable domain, its missing parts supplied by reference TRBV7-8 and TRBJ2-5, is GAGVSQSPRYKVAKRGQDVALRCDPISGHVSLFWYQQALGQGPEFLTYFQNEAQLDKSGLPSDRFFAERPEGSVSTLKIQRTQQEDSAVYLCASSLDRPGGREQYFGPGTRLLVL.

As regards this clonotype: At one end the junction does not follow the germline gene, possibly because of a read error. The chain combines TRBV7-9 with TRBJ2-7, with TRBD1 identical over 8 bases. Judging by the DNA end, TRBJ2-5 fits better; the J call may be wrong. Germline V gene sequence: CDR1 SEHNR, CDR2 FQNEAQ (reference sequence). The CDR3 is 15 amino acids. The CDR3 sequence is CASSLVRGQQGTQYF. Here the CDR3 DNA reads TGTGCCAGCAGCTTAGTCAGGGGGCAACAAGGGACCCAGTACTTC.

This clonotype came up a few times. The chain is built from TRBV20-1 and TRBJ2-7; 7 bases match TRBD1. The CDR3 runs to 12 residues. The V gene's germline CDR1 is DFQATT and CDR2 SNEGSKA (reference sequence). With V trimmed by 6 bases and J by 4 bases, 6 bases remained unmatched. CDR3 amino acids: CSAPTGQYEQYF. The CDR3 DNA follows: TGCAGTGCCCCGACAGGGCAGTACGAGCAGTACTTC.

This clonotype appeared a single time. The V call is TRBV20-1, the J call TRBJ2-1, with 13 bases matching TRBD2. Germline V gene data show CDR1 as DFQATT and CDR2 as SNEGSKA (reference sequence). The CDR3 contains 15 residues. V lost 6 bases and J lost 15; bases outside the gene matches: 17. The CDR3 loop is CSAQSGTSGIGYRFF. CDR3 nucleotides: TGCAGTGCCCAATCGGGGACTAGCGGGATTGGGTACCGGTTCTTC.

The V gene is TRBV3-1, the J gene TRBJ2-5; 11 nucleotides match TRBD1. Germline CDR1 LGHDT, CDR2 YNNKEL (reference sequence). V lost 3 bases, J lost 1 base, and 4 bases stayed unmatched. This CDR3 contains 16 residues. CDR3 coding DNA: TGTGCCAGCAGCCATCGGACAGGGGGCTCCCAAGAGACCCAGTACTTC. Protein product: CASSHRTGGSQETQYF.

This clonotype has only a few counts. The V call is TRBV7-2, the J call TRBJ2-7; D uncertain. This CDR3 spans 14 amino acids. The V end was cut by 3 bases, the J end by 3 bases, with 12 bases between. Germline CDR1 SGHTA, CDR2 FQGNSA. CDR3 bases: TGTGCCAGCAGCTTTGAGCACCAAATCTACGAGCAGTACTTC. Translation: CASSFEHQIYEQYF.

The genes are TRBV7-9 and TRBJ2-7; 7 bases are a match to TRBD1. V lost 4 bases, J lost 0 bases, and 9 bases stayed unmatched. Germline CDR1 and CDR2: SEHNR and FQNEAQ (reference sequence). The CDR3 runs 16 residues. As DNA, the CDR3 is TGTGCCAGCAGCTCCATCCCGGGACAGCCCTCCTACGAGCAGTACTTC. Translating it yields CASSSIPGQPSYEQYF.

The chain couples TRBV12-3 or TRBV12-4 to TRBJ2-5; D is perhaps TRBD1 (6 bases). The V and J ends lost 6 bases and 5 bases respectively, with 13 bases between them. The CDR3 extends over 13 amino acids. The CDR3 DNA follows: TGTGCCAGCAGCTTCGACAGGCGCGAGACCCAGTACTTC. This sequence encodes CASSFDRRETQYF.

The chain is built from TRBV7-9 and TRBJ2-7; tentative D call: TRBD2 (6 bases). This CDR3 contains 14 residues. Per the germline V gene, CDR1 is SEHNR and CDR2 is FQNEAQ (reference sequence). V lost 0 bases to trimming and J lost 5 bases, with 11 bases between them. The CDR3 bases are TGTGCCAGCAGCTTAGCCGGGAGAGGTCACGAGCAGTACTTC. Residues: CASSLAGRGHEQYF.

The rearrangement joins TRBV2 to TRBJ2-1, with D possibly being TRBD2 (5 bases). The V gene lost 6 bases and the J gene lost 8 bases, with 14 bases spanning the gap. CDR1 SNHLY and CDR2 FYNNEI come from the germline V gene. The CDR3 spans 13 residues. Here the CDR3 reads CASRRYPGDEQFF. The CDR3, as DNA: TGTGCCAGCAGAAGGTACCCCGGGGATGAGCAGTTCTTC.

Here the CDR3 DNA reads TGTGCCAGCAGCCTCCTCGAGGGACAGGGGGTCACAGATACGCAGTATTTT. Translated, it gives CASSLLEGQGVTDTQYF. This chain connects TRBV7-6 to TRBJ2-3; TRBD1 agrees at 11 bases. J was trimmed by 2 bases and V by 5 bases; bases with no gene match: 9. Germline V gene data show CDR1 as SGHVS and CDR2 as FNYEAQ. This CDR3 contains 17 residues. Combining the CDR3 with reference TRBV7-6 and TRBJ2-3 gives the whole variable domain GAGVSQSPRYKVTKRGQDVALRCDPISGHVSLYWYRQALGQGPEFLTYFNYEAQQDKSGLPNDRFSAERPEGSISTLTIQRTEQRDSAMYRCASSLLEGQGVTDTQYFGPGTRLTVL.

CDR3 sequence reads: CASSLDKTRVSGYEQYF. CDR3 DNA sequence: TGTGCCAGCAGCTTGGACAAAACTAGAGTATCGGGCTACGAGCAGTACTTC. This sequence joins TRBV7-2 and TRBJ2-7; the D gene could be TRBD1 or TRBD2 (5 bases each). Germline V gene data show CDR1 as SGHTA and CDR2 as FQGNSA. The CDR3 loop spans 17 amino acids. V shed 3 bases and J shed 3 bases, with 21 bases lying between them.

This clonotype was recorded a few times. This chain connects TRBV4-3 to TRBJ2-1; D is perhaps TRBD1 (6 bases). Germline-derived CDR1 and CDR2 are LGHNA and YSLEER. This CDR3 contains 17 residues. V was trimmed by 0 bases and J by 3 bases, leaving 15 bases between them. The DNA of the CDR3 is TGCGCCAGCAGCCAAGATTCTGGACAGAGCTACTACAATGAGCAGTTCTTC. Protein product: CASSQDSGQSYYNEQFF.

This clonotype has more than one count but fewer than ten. The chain combines TRBV20-1 with TRBJ1-5, with D possibly being TRBD1 (5 bases). Germline CDR1 DFQATT, CDR2 SNEGSKA (reference sequence). V was clipped by 4 bases and J by 0 bases, with 10 bases between them. The CDR3 sequence is 14 residues long. In nucleotides, the CDR3 is TGCAGTGCTACCCGACAGTATAGCAATCAGCCCCAGCATTTT. This encodes CSATRQYSNQPQHF.

The chain has TRBV12-3 or TRBV12-4 and TRBJ1-5; no clear D. V lost 3 bases and J lost 2, with 11 bases in between. The CDR3 spans 15 residues. Written as DNA, the CDR3 is TGTGCCAGCAGTTTTAGGGTCATGGGCAATCAGCCCCAGCATTTT. Its translation: CASSFRVMGNQPQHF.

The rearrangement uses TRBV12-3 or TRBV12-4 and TRBJ2-1; a weak D match, TRBD2 (6 bases). CDR3 length: 12 amino acids. Trimming removed 6 bases from V and 7 bases from J, with 10 bases in between. CDR3 nucleotides: TGTGCCAGCAGGAGAGCGGGTAATGAGCAGTTCTTC. Residues: CASRRAGNEQFF.